Given below is one T cell receptor (beta chain) in context. One to two pinch biopsies were taken from the rectum during colonoscopy. The sample comes from a study of pediatric ulcerative colitis. Between the trimmed V and J ends, which lost 1 base and 5 bases, there was a span of 12 bases. The CDR3 is 15 amino acids. Germline values: CDR1 SGHNT, CDR2 YYREEE (reference sequence). Up to 500,000 reads were sequenced per sample. Sequencing was performed with immunoSEQ multiplex PCR; in TCRdb, only in-frame clones are kept and a portion is missing. This repertoire shows roughly 18,000 clones, roughly 74% found once; its top ten account for roughly 6.6%.

The source material was gut tissue. V and J are TRBV5-4 and TRBJ2-2; possible D gene TRBD1, 6 bases. This receptor was taken from a boy aged 5-17 years with moderate ulcerative colitis. The CDR3 loop is CASSLTGYRTGELFF. The CDR3 DNA sequence: TGTGCCAGCAGCTTGACAGGGTATAGGACCGGGGAGCTGTTTTTT.